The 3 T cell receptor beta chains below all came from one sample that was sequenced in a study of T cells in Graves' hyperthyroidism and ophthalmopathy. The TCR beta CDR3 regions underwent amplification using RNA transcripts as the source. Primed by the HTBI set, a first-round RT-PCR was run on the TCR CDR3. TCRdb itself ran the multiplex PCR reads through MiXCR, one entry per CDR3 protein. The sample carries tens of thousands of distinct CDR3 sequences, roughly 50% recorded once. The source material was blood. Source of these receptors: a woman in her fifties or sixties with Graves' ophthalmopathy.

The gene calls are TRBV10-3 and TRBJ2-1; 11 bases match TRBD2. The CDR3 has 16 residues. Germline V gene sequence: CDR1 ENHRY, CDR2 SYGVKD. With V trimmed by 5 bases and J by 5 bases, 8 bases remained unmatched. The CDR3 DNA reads TGTGCCATCAGTCCCATAGCGGGAGGGGGGCACAATGAGCAGTTCTTC. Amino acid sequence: CAISPIAGGGHNEQFF.

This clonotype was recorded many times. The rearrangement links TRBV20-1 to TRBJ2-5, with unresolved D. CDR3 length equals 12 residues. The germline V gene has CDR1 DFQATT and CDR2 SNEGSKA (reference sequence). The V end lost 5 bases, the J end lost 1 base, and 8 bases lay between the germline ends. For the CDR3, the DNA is TGCAGTGCTGAGTACAGCCAAGAGACCCAGTACTTC. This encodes CSAEYSQETQYF.

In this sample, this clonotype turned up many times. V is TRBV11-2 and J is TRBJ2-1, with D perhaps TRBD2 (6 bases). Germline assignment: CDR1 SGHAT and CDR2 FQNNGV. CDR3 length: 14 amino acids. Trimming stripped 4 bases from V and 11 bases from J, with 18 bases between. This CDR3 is CASSSGLPSRQQFF. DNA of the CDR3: TGTGCCAGCAGCTCGGGACTCCCTAGTCGTCAGCAGTTCTTC.